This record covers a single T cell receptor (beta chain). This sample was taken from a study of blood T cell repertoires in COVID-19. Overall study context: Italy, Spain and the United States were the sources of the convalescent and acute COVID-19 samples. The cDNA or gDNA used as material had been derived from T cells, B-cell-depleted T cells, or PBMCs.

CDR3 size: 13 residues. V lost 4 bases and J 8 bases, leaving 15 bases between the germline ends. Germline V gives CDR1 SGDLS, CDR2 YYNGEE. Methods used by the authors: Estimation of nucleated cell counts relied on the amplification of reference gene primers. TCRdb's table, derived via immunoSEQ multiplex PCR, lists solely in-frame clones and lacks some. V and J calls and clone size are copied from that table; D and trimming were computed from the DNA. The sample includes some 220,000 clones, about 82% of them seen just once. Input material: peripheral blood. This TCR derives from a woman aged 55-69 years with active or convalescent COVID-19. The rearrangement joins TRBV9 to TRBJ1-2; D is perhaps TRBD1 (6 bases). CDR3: CASSPGRGLGYTF. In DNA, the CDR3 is TGTGCCAGCAGCCCCGGCAGGGGTTTGGGCTACACCTTC.